The text below deals with one T cell receptor beta chain. What it binds is not known. The entry originates in a study of cytomegalovirus exposure and HLA in healthy donors. Study results and limitations: TCR beta V segments were, for the most part, productive about 87% or about 30% of the time in an earlier analysis.

The PCR employed 60 Vbeta primers together with 13 Jbeta primers. Repertoires were generated with immunoSEQ multiplex PCR, while TCRdb's copy carries only in-frame clones and drops some. The sample lists roughly 100,000 clones; 9.4% were seen once. The receptor was derived from a man in his forties or fifties in good health and CMV-seropositive. Material for sequencing was PBMCs.

CDR3 bases: TGTGCCATCACCCTGACAGGGGATAACTATGGCTACACCTTC. It translates to CAITLTGDNYGYTF. The rearrangement joins TRBV10-3 to TRBJ1-2; 8 bases line up with TRBD1. Germline loops: CDR1 ENHRY, CDR2 SYGVKD. This CDR3 region has 14 residues. J lost 1 base, V lost 7 bases, and 5 bases had no gene match.